This T cell receptor (beta chain) was captured by sequencing in a study of T cells after yellow fever vaccination. V gave up 5 bases and J gave up 5 bases, with 10 bases separating them. The length of the CDR3 is 13 residues. Germline CDR1 KGHDR, CDR2 SFDVKD. This clonotype showed up just a few times. Its cognate antigen is unknown. 5'RACE template switching produced TCR cDNA carrying a universal primer site and UMIs. TCRdb recomputed calls from the 5' RACE reads with MiXCR, one row per CDR3 protein. The repertoire includes fewer than 350,000 distinct CDR3 sequences, about 4.5% of them detected once, and roughly a fifth sits in the top ten. Study-level points and caveats: Booster samples showed a return of most primary-vaccination clones (roughly 96% CD4, about 87% CD8).

The sample was PBMCs, taken 15 days after the yellow fever booster vaccination. The gene calls are TRBV24-1 and TRBJ2-3; D possibly corresponds to TRBD2 (6 bases). The clonotype comes from a man between 18 and 35 years old who received the YFV17D yellow fever vaccine. CDR3 sequence: CATSVTGRDTQYF. CDR3 nucleotides: TGTGCCACCAGTGTTACCGGGAGAGATACGCAGTATTTT.